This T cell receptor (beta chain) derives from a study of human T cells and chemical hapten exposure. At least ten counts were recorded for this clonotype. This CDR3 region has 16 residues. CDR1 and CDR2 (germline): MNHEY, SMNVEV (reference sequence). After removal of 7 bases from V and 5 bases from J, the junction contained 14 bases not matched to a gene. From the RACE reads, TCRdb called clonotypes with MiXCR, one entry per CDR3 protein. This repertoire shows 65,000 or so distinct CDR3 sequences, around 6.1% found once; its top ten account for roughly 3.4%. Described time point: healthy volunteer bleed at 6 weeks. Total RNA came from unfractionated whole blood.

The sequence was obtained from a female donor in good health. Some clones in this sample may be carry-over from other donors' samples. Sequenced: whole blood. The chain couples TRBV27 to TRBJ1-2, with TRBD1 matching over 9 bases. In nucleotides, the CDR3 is TGTGCCAGCACGGGATCCGGGACAGGGTTTTGGTATGGCTACACCTTC. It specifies CASTGSGTGFWYGYTF.